A single sample is the source of the 32 T cell receptor beta chains below, sequenced in a study of vaccination and CD4 T cells after COVID-19. Cultured CD4+ T cells had their DNA profiled by the Oncomine TCR Beta short-read assay. One entry per CDR3 protein results from TCRdb running MiXCR on the PCR reads. The sample shows roughly 17,000 distinct CDR3 sequences, less than 70% of them seen only once. What these receptors recognize is not known. Specified treatment: roughly ten-day PBMC culture with coronavirus spike peptide pools or control peptides (ViraFEST assay). Material: CD4+ T cells from blood, cultured in vitro. These receptors originate from a human donor who had recovered from COVID-19.

This clonotype was found a few times. The J gene is TRBJ1-2, the V gene TRBV7-9; D remains ambiguous. V lost 3 bases and J lost 2, with 10 bases in between. This CDR3 comprises 14 residues. Germline CDR1 and CDR2: SEHNR and FQNEAQ (reference sequence). CDR3 sequence: CASSFGRTNYGYTF. The CDR3 region has the DNA TGTGCCAGCAGCTTCGGGCGAACCAACTATGGCTACACCTTC.

This clonotype was seen only a few times. The chain carries TRBV29-1 and TRBJ2-5; the D is unclear. The germline CDR1 and CDR2 sequences are SQVTM and ANQGSEA. V was shortened by 8 bases and J by 1 base, with 8 bases between the two germline ends. This CDR3 is 11 amino acids long. The CDR3 reads CSIRPQETQYF. The CDR3 coding sequence is TGCAGCATCAGGCCCCAAGAGACCCAGTACTTC.

This chain links TRBV11-3 with TRBJ2-1, with D perhaps being TRBD1 or TRBD2 (5 bases each). CDR3 length: 16 amino acids. Germline V gene lookup returns CDR1 SGHNT and CDR2 YENEEA. V dropped 5 bases and J dropped 7 bases, with 21 bases sitting between them. The CDR3 is CASSRRDPTSGNEQFF. CDR3 DNA sequence: TGTGCCAGCAGCCGCCGGGACCCAACTTCAGGGAATGAGCAGTTCTTC.

The rearrangement uses TRBV6-5 and TRBJ2-7, with 9 bases aligning to TRBD2. This CDR3 contains 16 residues. Losses at the gene ends were 5 bases for V and 2 bases for J; bases not matched to a gene: 10. The germline gives CDR1 MNHEY, CDR2 SVGAGI. CDR3 nucleotide sequence: TGTGCCAGCAGTAAATCGACTAGCGGCTTCCCCTACGAGCAGTACTTC. Its translation: CASSKSTSGFPYEQYF.

V gene TRBV20-1 combines with J gene TRBJ2-3; D not certain. Germline-derived CDR1 and CDR2 are DFQATT and SNEGSKA (reference sequence). V gave up 3 bases and J gave up 0 bases, with 10 bases separating them. The CDR3 spans 14 residues. In DNA, the CDR3 is TGCAGTGCTAGGGGCGGTACTAGCACAGATACGCAGTATTTT. As protein: CSARGGTSTDTQYF.

The chain links TRBV20-1 to TRBJ2-3; 12 bases fit TRBD2. J lost 0 bases, V lost 3 bases, and 10 bases had no gene match. The CDR3 runs 18 residues. CDR1 and CDR2 (germline): DFQATT, SNEGSKA (reference sequence). CDR3 DNA: TGCAGTGCTAGGGGGGGGACTAGCGGGTTTTCTAGCACAGATACGCAGTATTTT. Translating it yields CSARGGTSGFSSTDTQYF.

The rearrangement joins TRBV6-1 to TRBJ2-6; a possible D gene is TRBD2 (7 bases). Germline CDR1 is MNHNS and CDR2 is SASEGT. This CDR3 has 19 amino acids. V was trimmed by 7 bases and J by 0 bases, leaving 22 bases between them. The CDR3 protein is CASTRRGGGGSSGANVLTF. Written as DNA, the CDR3 is TGTGCCAGCACCCGAAGGGGGGGGGGAGGATCCTCTGGGGCCAACGTCCTGACTTTC.

The V and J genes are TRBV6-1 and TRBJ1-5; D not certain. This CDR3 spans 14 amino acids. V was shortened by 5 bases and J by 3 bases, with 11 bases between the two germline ends. Germline V gene sequence: CDR1 MNHNS, CDR2 SASEGT. In DNA, the CDR3 is TGTGCCAGCAGTAGGTTGAACTTCAATCAGCCCCAGCATTTT. It yields the protein CASSRLNFNQPQHF.

The chain couples TRBV28 to TRBJ1-2, with no clear D. V was trimmed by 3 bases and J by 0 bases, leaving 8 bases between them. This CDR3 comprises 14 residues. CDR1 MDHEN and CDR2 SYDVKM come from the germline V gene. CDR3 amino acids: CASSLGGANYGYTF. The CDR3 DNA reads as TGTGCCAGCAGTTTGGGCGGAGCTAACTATGGCTACACCTTC.

This chain joins TRBV6-1 and TRBJ1-1; perhaps TRBD1 as D (6 bases). This CDR3 is 15 amino acids long. Per the germline V gene, CDR1 is MNHNS and CDR2 is SASEGT. The V end was cut by 1 base, the J end by 4 bases, with 13 bases between. CDR3 DNA: TGTGCCAGCAGTGAAGGGGCGGGGGCTAGCACTGAAGCTTTCTTT. Translation gives CASSEGAGASTEAFF.

This clonotype was found a few times. The V call is TRBV19, the J call TRBJ1-5; TRBD1 might be the D (5 bases). CDR1 and CDR2 (germline): LNHDA, SQIVND (reference sequence). CDR3 length equals 15 residues. V was trimmed by 6 bases and J by 2 bases, leaving 14 bases between them. CDR3: CASRKSGEGNQPQHF. CDR3 nucleotide sequence: TGTGCCAGTAGGAAATCGGGGGAAGGCAATCAGCCCCAGCATTTT. Complete variable domain (other parts from reference TRBV19 and TRBJ1-5): DGGITQSPKYLFRKEGQNVTLSCEQNLNHDAMYWYRQDPGQGLRLIYYSQIVNDFQKGDIAEGYSVSREKKESFPLTVTSAQKNPTAFYLCASRKSGEGNQPQHFGDGTRLSIL.

The chain uses TRBV24-1 and TRBJ1-6; D uncertain. The CDR3 is 13 amino acids. Germline assignment: CDR1 KGHDR and CDR2 SFDVKD. V shed 9 bases and J shed 1 base, with 6 bases lying between them. CDR3: CATAVSYNSPLHF. CDR3 in DNA: TGTGCCACCGCGGTTTCCTATAATTCACCCCTCCACTTT.

This sequence joins TRBV20-1 and TRBJ2-2; no reliable D call. There are 13 residues in the CDR3. CDR1 and CDR2 from the germline V gene are DFQATT and SNEGSKA (reference sequence). Trimming removed 2 bases from V and 4 bases from J, with 8 bases in between. This CDR3 reads CSARFRLTGELFF. The CDR3 coding sequence is TGCAGTGCTAGATTCCGACTCACCGGGGAGCTGTTTTTT.

The V gene is TRBV14, the J gene TRBJ2-5; 14 nucleotides line up with TRBD2. Trimming cost V 4 bases and J 5 bases; bases outside gene matches: 9. This CDR3 contains 17 residues. The germline CDR1 and CDR2 sequences are SGHDN and FVKESK. This CDR3 is CASSRLGTSGSRETQYF. The CDR3 region has the DNA TGTGCCAGCAGCCGCCTTGGGACTAGCGGGAGTCGGGAGACCCAGTACTTC.

The rearrangement links TRBV24-1 to TRBJ1-2; D remains unclear. The CDR3 totals 16 residues. The V end was cut by 4 bases, the J end by 0 bases, with 14 bases between. Germline CDR1 reads KGHDR; CDR2 reads SFDVKD. In nucleotides, the CDR3 is TGTGCCACCAGTGACCCCCCGACGACCCCTAACTATGGCTACACCTTC. Amino acids: CATSDPPTTPNYGYTF.

The CDR3 region has the DNA TGTGCCAGCTACTCTTTAGCGGGGGTAAATGGCGAGCAGTACTTC. Translation gives CASYSLAGVNGEQYF. V and J are TRBV27 and TRBJ2-7, with 9 bases matching TRBD2. This CDR3 has 15 amino acids. Germline V gives CDR1 MNHEY, CDR2 SMNVEV (reference sequence). The trim removed 8 bases at V and 6 bases at J, leaving 14 bases unmatched.

The chain links TRBV7-9 to TRBJ2-2, with TRBD2 as a possible D gene (6 bases). V was shortened by 4 bases and J by 6 bases, with 12 bases between the two germline ends. Germline loops: CDR1 SEHNR, CDR2 FQNEAQ (reference sequence). The CDR3 has 14 amino acids. The CDR3 protein is CASSSRLGAGELFF. The CDR3, as DNA: TGTGCCAGCAGCTCGCGACTAGGGGCCGGGGAGCTGTTTTTT. Based on the CDR3 plus reference TRBV7-9 and TRBJ2-2, the full variable domain is DTGVSQNPRHKITKRGQNVTFRCDPISEHNRLYWYRQTLGQGPEFLTYFQNEAQLEKSRLLSDRFSAERPKGSFSTLEIQRTEQGDSAMYLCASSSRLGAGELFFGEGSRLTVL.

This chain uses TRBV11-2 with TRBJ1-2; D is unclear. The CDR3 extends over 15 amino acids. Germline values: CDR1 SGHAT, CDR2 FQNNGV. The ends were cut back, 5 bases at V and 2 bases at J, with 15 bases in the middle. The CDR3 DNA is TGTGCCAGCAGCCCATCGGCCAGTTACAACTATGGCTACACCTTC. Its protein product is CASSPSASYNYGYTF.

This clonotype was found a few times. This chain joins TRBV6-2 or TRBV6-3 and TRBJ1-5, with D unresolved. This CDR3 has 16 amino acids. Deletions cut 5 bases from V and 3 bases from J, with 17 bases between. Germline loops: CDR1 MNHEY, CDR2 SVGEGT. CDR3 region: CASSTPLGSLNQPQHF. CDR3 sequence (DNA): TGTGCCAGCAGTACCCCCCTGGGCAGCCTCAATCAGCCCCAGCATTTT.

The V gene is TRBV20-1, the J gene TRBJ2-1; 10 positions match TRBD2. This CDR3 region has 17 residues. The germline V gene has CDR1 DFQATT and CDR2 SNEGSKA (reference sequence). V was clipped by 0 bases and J by 0 bases; unmatched bases: 5. The DNA of the CDR3 is TGCAGTGCTAGAGATCCGGGACTAGCGAGCTCCTACAATGAGCAGTTCTTC. Protein: CSARDPGLASSYNEQFF.

V gene TRBV20-1 combines with J gene TRBJ1-2, with D tentatively TRBD1 (5 bases). This CDR3 spans 13 amino acids. V lost 1 base and J 1 base, leaving 7 bases between the germline ends. CDR1 and CDR2 from the germline V gene are DFQATT and SNEGSKA (reference sequence). CDR3 DNA: TGCAGTGCTAGAGGTGACAGTAACTATGGCTACACCTTC. This encodes CSARGDSNYGYTF.

This rearrangement joins TRBV7-2 to TRBJ1-5, with 10 bases fitting TRBD1. Germline V CDR1 and CDR2: SGHTA, FQGNSA. After removal of 6 bases from V and 6 bases from J, the junction contained 5 bases not matched to a gene. This CDR3 contains 14 residues. In DNA form, the CDR3 reads TGTGCCAGCAGTCCGACAGGGGGCACTCAGCCCCAGCATTTT. Its translation is CASSPTGGTQPQHF.

This clonotype was recorded a few times. This chain joins TRBV27 and TRBJ2-5, with D unresolved. CDR3 length equals 13 residues. Trimming removed 4 bases at V and 6 bases at J, with 12 bases between. Germline V CDR1 and CDR2: MNHEY, SMNVEV (reference sequence). The CDR3 bases are TGTGCCAGCAGTTCAGCTGGGGTTAAGACCCAGTACTTC. Amino acids: CASSSAGVKTQYF.

This clonotype has just a few counts. Here the CDR3 DNA reads TGTGCCATCATGGTCAGATCCACCGGGGAGCTGTTTTTT. Protein sequence: CAIMVRSTGELFF. The chain joins TRBV10-3 to TRBJ2-2; no clear D. CDR3 length equals 13 residues. In germline, CDR1 is ENHRY, CDR2 SYGVKD. V lost 7 bases and J lost 4, with 10 bases in between.

CDR3 bases: TGTGCCGTTAAGAACCTTTTGAACACTGAAGCTTTCTTT. Encoded protein: CAVKNLLNTEAFF. V usage is TRBV10-3 and J usage is TRBJ1-1; unclear D gene. The CDR3 has 13 residues. CDR1 and CDR2 from the germline V gene are ENHRY and SYGVKD. V shed 11 bases and J shed 0 bases, with 13 bases lying between them.

The rearrangement links TRBV20-1 to TRBJ2-7; TRBD2 agrees at 7 bases. The germline V gene has CDR1 DFQATT and CDR2 SNEGSKA (reference sequence). With 3 bases clipped from V and 0 bases from J, the junction kept 8 bases outside the gene matches. This CDR3 spans 15 amino acids. The CDR3: CSASPGTTPSYEQYF. The CDR3 DNA is TGCAGTGCTAGCCCCGGGACTACTCCCTCCTACGAGCAGTACTTC.

J is TRBJ2-3 and V is TRBV18; TRBD2 matches 13 bases. V lost 5 bases and J lost 7; bases outside the gene matches: 6. Germline V gene sequence: CDR1 KGHSH, CDR2 LQKENI. This CDR3 comprises 15 residues. The chain's CDR3 is CASSELAGGPNTQYF. CDR3 sequence (DNA): TGTGCCAGCTCAGAACTAGCGGGAGGGCCGAATACGCAGTATTTT.

In the case of this clonotype: At one boundary the junction diverges from the germline segment, which might be a read error. The chain employs TRBV7-7 and TRBJ1-2, with D unresolved. This CDR3 contains 17 residues. Germline V gene data show CDR1 as SSHAT and CDR2 as FNYEAQ (reference sequence). DNA for the CDR3: TGTGCTAGCAGCCCTCACTTAGGTACGTGGCACAACTATGGCTACACCTTC. This gives the protein CASSPHLGTWHNYGYTF.

This clonotype was counted a few times. CDR3 protein: CSARDRAGNSPLHF. In nucleotides, the CDR3 is TGCAGTGCTAGAGACCGGGCCGGCAATTCACCCCTCCACTTT. This chain links TRBV20-1 with TRBJ1-6; no clear D. In germline, CDR1 is DFQATT, CDR2 SNEGSKA (reference sequence). Trimming took 0 bases from V and 7 from J, leaving 10 bases between them. CDR3 length equals 14 residues.

By share of the sample, this clonotype is large. The chain links TRBV12-3 or TRBV12-4 to TRBJ1-5; 10 nucleotides agree with TRBD1. V shed 3 bases and J 7 bases; nucleotides not matched to a gene: 24. The CDR3 consists of 21 residues. CDR3: CASSFRSPLRDRGMYGQPQHF. The CDR3 DNA reads as TGTGCCAGCAGTTTCCGGTCTCCCCTCCGGGACAGGGGTATGTACGGGCAGCCCCAGCATTTT.

V and J are TRBV7-2 and TRBJ1-2; a weak D match, TRBD1 (6 bases). Germline V gene lookup returns CDR1 SGHTA and CDR2 FQGNSA. The ends were cut back, 8 bases at V and 2 bases at J, with 15 bases in the middle. The CDR3 sequence is 14 residues long. This chain's CDR3 is CASPWGAGNYGYTF. CDR3 nucleotide sequence: TGTGCCAGCCCCTGGGGGGCGGGAAACTATGGCTACACCTTC.

The count of this clonotype is one. The chain couples TRBV11-2 to TRBJ2-1, with 9 nucleotides matching TRBD2. This CDR3 comprises 17 residues. V shed 5 bases and J 0 bases; nucleotides not matched to a gene: 8. Germline V gene lookup returns CDR1 SGHAT and CDR2 FQNNGV. DNA for the CDR3: TGTGCCAGCAGCCCCTTCCGACTAGCGGACTCCTACAATGAGCAGTTCTTC. Its protein product is CASSPFRLADSYNEQFF.